Below are 25 T cell receptor beta chains sequenced from a single sample in a study of T cells after somatic rescue of genetic block. Using immunoSEQ multiplex PCR, the repertoire was profiled, and TCRdb retains in-frame clones only, with some absent. Of 68,000 or so clones listed, just under 95% are singletons. The sequencing input was peripheral blood mononuclear cells (PBMCs). The receptor set was obtained from a man between 40 and 49 years old.

The chain carries TRBV2 and TRBJ2-3; TRBD2 agrees at 7 bases. The V gene's germline CDR1 is SNHLY and CDR2 FYNNEI. The CDR3 is 16 amino acids. Losses at the gene ends were 4 bases for V and 0 bases for J; bases not matched to a gene: 7. CDR3 residues: CASSGSAGESTDTQYF. The CDR3 DNA reads TGTGCCAGCAGTGGATCGGCGGGGGAGAGCACAGATACGCAGTATTTT.

The chain has TRBV11-2 and TRBJ2-3, with TRBD2 matching over 14 bases. CDR1 and CDR2 (germline): SGHAT, FQNNGV. This CDR3 has 19 amino acids. Trimming removed 3 bases from V and 5 bases from J; junction bases left unmatched: 13. CDR3 in amino acids: CASSFSRTSGGPGKDTQYF. In DNA, the CDR3 is TGTGCCAGCAGCTTCTCGAGGACTAGCGGGGGGCCGGGCAAAGATACGCAGTATTTT.

The V gene is TRBV6-1, the J gene TRBJ2-7, with unresolved D. Germline V gene lookup returns CDR1 MNHNS and CDR2 SASEGT. The CDR3 totals 14 residues. Deletions cut 0 bases from V and 3 bases from J, with 9 bases between. CDR3 coding DNA: TGTGCCAGCAGTGAAGCGAACAGATACTACGAGCAGTACTTC. Its protein product is CASSEANRYYEQYF.

The genes are TRBV5-5 and TRBJ1-4; unclear D gene. V was cut by 4 bases and J by 4 bases, with 17 bases left in between. The CDR3 totals 16 residues. CDR1 SGHKS and CDR2 YYEKEE come from the germline V gene (reference sequence). The CDR3 sequence: CASSRKVRAGNEKLFF. The CDR3 DNA reads TGTGCCAGCAGCCGGAAAGTAAGAGCGGGTAATGAAAAACTGTTTTTT.

This sequence joins TRBV25-1 and TRBJ2-7; 12 positions agree with TRBD1. V lost 4 bases and J lost 3; bases outside the gene matches: 10. The CDR3 length is 17 residues. Per the germline V gene, CDR1 is MGHDK and CDR2 is SYGVNS. This chain's CDR3 is CASSAVRGQGAGYEQYF. The CDR3 DNA reads TGTGCCAGCAGTGCGGTGAGGGGACAGGGGGCGGGCTACGAGCAGTACTTC.

The chain recombines TRBV5-4 with TRBJ1-1; possibly TRBD1 for D (5 bases). Germline CDR1 SGHNT, CDR2 YYREEE (reference sequence). Trimming took 3 bases from V and 1 from J, leaving 16 bases between them. The CDR3 has 16 amino acids. The CDR3 spells CASSSPRGAGNTEAFF. The CDR3 DNA sequence: TGTGCCAGCAGCTCCCCGCGAGGGGCAGGGAACACTGAAGCTTTCTTT. The whole variable domain, remainder taken from reference TRBV5-4 and TRBJ1-1, is ETGVTQSPTHLIKTRGQQVTLRCSSQSGHNTVSWYQQALGQGPQFIFQYYREEENGRGNFPPRFSGLQFPNYSSELNVNALELDDSALYLCASSSPRGAGNTEAFFGQGTRLTVV.

The chain recombines TRBV7-2 with TRBJ2-7; D unresolved. This CDR3 comprises 13 residues. V was pared by 0 bases and J by 2 bases, with 5 bases between. Germline loops: CDR1 SGHTA, CDR2 FQGNSA. The CDR3 bases are TGTGCCAGCAGCTTAGCTCTAGCCTACGAGCAGTACTTC. Translating it yields CASSLALAYEQYF.

The genes are TRBV28 and TRBJ1-5; a possible D gene is TRBD1 (6 bases). Trimming shortened V by 6 bases and J by 2 bases, and 11 bases separated the two germline ends. Germline CDR1 and CDR2: MDHEN and SYDVKM. The CDR3 loop spans 14 amino acids. As DNA, the CDR3 is TGTGCCAGCAGCTCGACAGGAGGCAATCAGCCCCAGCATTTT. Protein: CASSSTGGNQPQHF.

The J gene is TRBJ2-1, the V gene TRBV19; D might be TRBD1 (5 bases). Germline lookup yields CDR1 LNHDA and CDR2 SQIVND (reference sequence). The CDR3 loop spans 15 amino acids. Trimming removed 0 bases from V and 2 bases from J, with 8 bases in between. The CDR3 DNA reads TGTGCCAGTAGTATAGAACAGGCAGCCTACAATGAGCAGTTCTTC. Translating it yields CASSIEQAAYNEQFF.

In its sample, this clone was seen once. The chain has TRBV2 and TRBJ2-7; D gene ambiguous. This CDR3 has 12 residues. Germline-derived CDR1 and CDR2 are SNHLY and FYNNEI. The germline V and J ends were trimmed by 7 bases and 1 base, with 8 bases remaining between them. The CDR3 reads CASNKVSYEQYF. The CDR3 DNA follows: TGTGCCAGCAACAAGGTATCCTACGAGCAGTACTTC.

The chain employs TRBV5-1 and TRBJ1-6; D is perhaps TRBD1 (6 bases). The germline V and J ends were trimmed by 5 bases and 3 bases, with 9 bases remaining between them. CDR3 length equals 14 residues. In germline, CDR1 is SGHRS, CDR2 YFSETQ. As DNA, the CDR3 is TGCGCCAGCAGGGGGGACAACTATAATTCACCCCTCCACTTT. As protein: CASRGDNYNSPLHF.

This chain connects TRBV20-1 to TRBJ1-1, with D unresolved. V lost 5 bases to trimming and J lost 7 bases, with 11 bases between them. Per the germline V gene, CDR1 is DFQATT and CDR2 is SNEGSKA (reference sequence). The CDR3 loop spans 11 amino acids. This CDR3 is CSALHGREAFF. Written as DNA, the CDR3 is TGCAGTGCTCTACACGGACGTGAAGCTTTCTTT.

The CDR3 coding sequence is TGTGCCACCAGCAGACAGCGGTTCTCCTACAATGAGCAGTTCTTC. Its protein is CATSRQRFSYNEQFF. V gene TRBV15 combines with J gene TRBJ2-1; possibly TRBD2 for D (5 bases). This CDR3 contains 15 residues. Trimming took 2 bases from V and 0 from J, leaving 8 bases between them. Per the germline V gene, CDR1 is LNHNV and CDR2 is YYDKDF (reference sequence).

The rearrangement uses TRBV28 and TRBJ1-5; D gene uncertain. With 4 bases removed from V and 1 base from J, the gap between germline ends came to 11 bases. This CDR3 is 15 amino acids long. The V gene's germline CDR1 is MDHEN and CDR2 SYDVKM. The CDR3 DNA is TGTGCCAGCAGTTCGGGCGGACCGAGCAATCAGCCCCAGCATTTT. As protein: CASSSGGPSNQPQHF.

Turning to this clone: At the DNA level, this CDR3 is encoded by other sequences in the same sample as well. J is TRBJ2-7 and V is TRBV9; D is possibly TRBD2 (5 bases). The CDR3 loop spans 14 amino acids. Trimming left V 0 bases short and J 1 base short, with 8 bases between. Germline values: CDR1 SGDLS, CDR2 YYNGEE. This chain's CDR3 is CASSVGGSSYEQYF. Written as DNA, the CDR3 is TGTGCCAGCAGCGTAGGCGGGTCTTCCTACGAGCAGTACTTC. The full variable domain, completed using reference TRBV9 and TRBJ2-7, is DSGVTQTPKHLITATGQRVTLRCSPRSGDLSVYWYQQSLDQGLQFLIQYYNGEERAKGNILERFSAQQFPDLHSELNLSSLELGDSALYFCASSVGGSSYEQYFGPGTRLTVT.

The chain uses TRBV5-1 and TRBJ2-1; D might be TRBD2 (6 bases). There are 14 residues in the CDR3. Germline V gives CDR1 SGHRS, CDR2 YFSETQ. Trimming left V 6 bases short and J 0 bases short, with 10 bases between. CDR3 sequence reads: CASTGGNSYNEQFF. In DNA, the CDR3 is TGCGCCAGCACTGGGGGGAACTCCTACAATGAGCAGTTCTTC.

This chain uses TRBV19 with TRBJ1-2; D gene uncertain. Germline V gene lookup returns CDR1 LNHDA and CDR2 SQIVND (reference sequence). The V end lost 3 bases, the J end lost 7 bases, and 9 bases lay between the germline ends. The CDR3 consists of 12 residues. This chain's CDR3 is CASSIETAGYTF. Written as DNA, the CDR3 is TGTGCCAGTAGTATCGAGACGGCTGGCTACACCTTC.

The chain is built from TRBV4-2 and TRBJ1-5; 7 nucleotides match TRBD1. The CDR3 has 15 amino acids. With 2 bases clipped from V and 5 bases from J, the junction kept 6 bases outside the gene matches. CDR1 and CDR2 (germline): LGHNA, YNFKEQ. Here the CDR3 DNA reads TGTGCCAGCAGCCAATCAGGACAGGTCGATCAGCCCCAGCATTTT. It codes for CASSQSGQVDQPQHF.

This clone was seen a handful of times. The chain links TRBV10-1 to TRBJ2-2, with D perhaps TRBD2 (6 bases). V lost 4 bases to trimming and J lost 5 bases, with 11 bases between them. Germline lookup yields CDR1 WNHNN and CDR2 SYGVQD (reference sequence). This CDR3 comprises 14 residues. The CDR3 loop reads CASSAGLTTGELFF. The CDR3 region has the DNA TGCGCCAGCAGTGCGGGACTTACGACCGGGGAGCTGTTTTTT.

The genes are TRBV6-5 and TRBJ1-3, with 7 positions matching TRBD1. After removal of 6 bases from V and 0 bases from J, the junction contained 5 bases not matched to a gene. The CDR3 extends over 15 amino acids. Germline V gene lookup returns CDR1 MNHEY and CDR2 SVGAGI. CDR3 residues: CASSQDRSSGNTIYF. The CDR3 bases are TGTGCCAGCAGCCAGGACAGGAGCTCTGGAAACACCATATATTTT.

The chain couples TRBV7-3 to TRBJ1-1; 8 bases agree with TRBD1. Germline CDR1 and CDR2: SGHTA and FQGTGA. The CDR3 extends over 16 amino acids. J lost 3 bases, V lost 2 bases, and 8 bases had no gene match. The CDR3 nucleotides read TGTGCCAGCAGCTTATTCGCAGGGGGCAGTGACACTGAAGCTTTCTTT. It translates to CASSLFAGGSDTEAFF.

The chain has TRBV6-7 and TRBJ2-1, with TRBD2 matching over 10 bases. TRBV6-7 is recorded as an ORF, its role being uncertain. V gave up 4 bases and J gave up 7 bases; unmatched junction bases: 16. The CDR3 contains 18 residues. The CDR3 reads CASSCDTTGTSDFNEQFF. CDR3 bases: TGTGCCAGCAGTTGCGACACCACCGGGACTAGCGACTTTAATGAGCAGTTCTTC.

The chain is built from TRBV13 and TRBJ2-5, with a possible D match to TRBD1 (7 bases). The CDR3 runs to 14 residues. Germline CDR1 reads PRHDT; CDR2 reads FYEKMQ (reference sequence). V gave up 2 bases and J gave up 2 bases, with 9 bases separating them. CDR3 loop: CASSLQGGQETQYF. CDR3 sequence (DNA): TGTGCCAGCAGCTTACAGGGGGGACAAGAGACCCAGTACTTC.

Points on this clone: An end of the junction does not agree with germline; a read error may underlie this. V usage is TRBV5-8 and J usage is TRBJ2-7; D possibly corresponds to TRBD2 (5 bases). This CDR3 spans 12 amino acids. Germline V CDR1 and CDR2: SGHTS, YDEGEE. CDR3 in amino acids: CASSPRGIPGDF. The CDR3 DNA follows: TGTGCCAGCAGCCCCCGAGGTATCCCCGGGGACTTC.

This rearrangement joins TRBV19 to TRBJ2-7, with 8 positions matching TRBD2. Trimming cost V 5 bases and J 2 bases; bases outside gene matches: 8. The CDR3 consists of 15 residues. CDR1 and CDR2 from the germline V gene are LNHDA and SQIVND (reference sequence). The CDR3 region is CASSFGAGVPYEQYF. The CDR3 bases are TGTGCCAGTAGTTTTGGAGCGGGAGTACCCTACGAGCAGTACTTC.